Shown below are 14 T cell receptor beta chains from a single sample sequenced in a study of blood T cell repertoires in COVID-19. Profiling relied on immunoSEQ multiplex PCR, and the TCRdb table lists in-frame clones only, not all of them. The table includes some 85,000 clones, more than 80% detected once. Sequencing was carried out using peripheral blood. The receptor set was obtained from an elderly woman with acute or convalescent COVID-19.

The chain recombines TRBV11-2 with TRBJ2-7; perhaps TRBD2 as D (5 bases). This CDR3 has 14 residues. From germline, CDR1 is SGHAT and CDR2 FQNNGV. V was pared by 5 bases and J by 1 base, with 12 bases between. In nucleotides, the CDR3 is TGTGCCAGCAGCCCTCTAGCTCCATCCTACGAGCAGTACTTC. This translates into CASSPLAPSYEQYF.

The J gene is TRBJ2-6, the V gene TRBV3-1 (or the pseudogene TRBV3-2), with TRBD2 matching over 13 bases. The V gene end was trimmed by 5 bases and the J gene end by 3 bases; junction bases not matched to a gene: 7. This CDR3 has 18 residues. CDR1 is LGHDT, CDR2 YNNKEL, per germline (reference sequence). The CDR3 spells CASSSTSGGARGANVLTF. The DNA of the CDR3 is TGTGCCAGCAGCTCCACTAGCGGGGGGGCCCGTGGGGCCAACGTCCTGACTTTC.

The rearrangement links TRBV12-3 or TRBV12-4 to TRBJ2-1; the D gene is possibly TRBD2 (5 bases). The CDR3 is 13 amino acids. V gave up 5 bases and J gave up 4 bases, with 9 bases separating them. CDR3 region: CASSEGAYNEQFF. The CDR3 nucleotides read TGTGCCAGCAGTGAGGGCGCTTACAATGAGCAGTTCTTC.

V gene TRBV5-5 combines with J gene TRBJ2-2; 10 bases align to TRBD1. This CDR3 is built from 14 residues. Germline values: CDR1 SGHKS, CDR2 YYEKEE (reference sequence). With 5 bases clipped from V and 5 bases from J, the junction kept 3 bases outside the gene matches. DNA of the CDR3: TGTGCCAGCAGGCCGGGACAGGGGACCGGGGAGCTGTTTTTT. Its translation: CASRPGQGTGELFF.

V is TRBV14 and J is TRBJ2-2; 8 positions match TRBD2. The CDR3 sequence is 16 residues long. Losses at the gene ends were 5 bases for V and 1 base for J; bases not matched to a gene: 6. CDR1 SGHDN and CDR2 FVKESK come from the germline V gene. Here the CDR3 DNA reads TGTGCCAGCAGCTATTCGCTAGCGGGGAACACCGGGGAGCTGTTTTTT. This gives the protein CASSYSLAGNTGELFF.

V and J are TRBV30 and TRBJ1-1; no definite D call. Trimming cost V 2 bases and J 0 bases, with 7 bases left between them. This CDR3 has 13 amino acids. Germline V gene lookup returns CDR1 GTSNPN and CDR2 SVGIG (reference sequence). The CDR3 coding sequence is TGTGCCTGGAGTACGGGTTTGAACACTGAAGCTTTCTTT. Translating it yields CAWSTGLNTEAFF.

This chain uses TRBV9 with TRBJ2-5; TRBD2 aligns across 9 bases. V lost 4 bases to trimming and J lost 5 bases; unmatched junction nucleotides: 9. The germline V gene encodes CDR1 SGDLS and CDR2 YYNGEE. The CDR3 is 15 residues long. CDR3 protein: CASSLAGAVWETQYF. The CDR3 DNA reads as TGTGCCAGCAGCTTAGCGGGAGCGGTGTGGGAGACCCAGTACTTC.

The CDR3 loop is CASSFQQYGYTF. The CDR3 bases are TGTGCCAGCAGTTTCCAACAGTATGGCTACACCTTC. The chain has TRBV12-3 or TRBV12-4 and TRBJ1-2; D is ambiguous. Trimming left V 3 bases short and J 5 bases short, with 7 bases between. CDR3 length: 12 residues.

The chain joins TRBV3-1 (or the pseudogene TRBV3-2) to TRBJ2-2; 10 nucleotides match TRBD2. This CDR3 is 13 amino acids long. The V gene end was trimmed by 8 bases and the J gene end by 6 bases; junction bases not matched to a gene: 3. CDR1 and CDR2 from the germline V gene are LGHDT and YNNKEL (reference sequence). This chain's CDR3 is CASLAGGAGELFF. In DNA, the CDR3 is TGTGCCAGCTTAGCGGGGGGTGCCGGGGAGCTGTTTTTT.

The gene calls are TRBV14 and TRBJ1-1; 8 bases line up with TRBD1. This CDR3 is built from 16 residues. V shed 4 bases and J 0 bases; nucleotides not matched to a gene: 7. From germline, CDR1 is SGHDN and CDR2 FVKESK. This CDR3 reads CASSPWTGRMNTEAFF. As DNA, the CDR3 is TGTGCCAGCAGCCCTTGGACAGGGAGGATGAACACTGAAGCTTTCTTT.

The sample holds one count of this clone. V is TRBV3-1 (or the pseudogene TRBV3-2) and J is TRBJ2-7; 14 bases line up with TRBD2. With 4 bases clipped from V and 5 bases from J, the junction kept 4 bases outside the gene matches. Germline CDR1 reads LGHDT; CDR2 reads YNNKEL (reference sequence). CDR3 length equals 15 residues. CDR3 in amino acids: CASSRGTSGRHEQYF. The CDR3 coding sequence is TGTGCCAGCAGCCGCGGGACTAGCGGGAGACACGAGCAGTACTTC.

V gene TRBV9 combines with J gene TRBJ2-7; 8 positions match TRBD1. The V gene end was trimmed by 4 bases and the J gene end by 6 bases; junction bases not matched to a gene: 12. There are 15 residues in the CDR3. Germline V gene lookup returns CDR1 SGDLS and CDR2 YYNGEE. CDR3 sequence reads: CASSPTRTGPGEQYF. CDR3 nucleotides: TGTGCCAGCAGCCCTACACGGACAGGGCCGGGCGAGCAGTACTTC. Combining the CDR3 with reference TRBV9 and TRBJ2-7 gives the whole variable domain DSGVTQTPKHLITATGQRVTLRCSPRSGDLSVYWYQQSLDQGLQFLIQYYNGEERAKGNILERFSAQQFPDLHSELNLSSLELGDSALYFCASSPTRTGPGEQYFGPGTRLTVT.

The rearrangement joins TRBV18 to TRBJ1-2; D gene uncertain. CDR3 size: 13 residues. V was shortened by 5 bases and J by 5 bases, with 12 bases between the two germline ends. Germline V gives CDR1 KGHSH, CDR2 LQKENI. The CDR3 DNA reads TGTGCCAGCTCATCGGGGATCAGATATGGCTACACCTTC. Translation gives CASSSGIRYGYTF.

V and J are TRBV6-7 and TRBJ2-5; tentative D call: TRBD2 (6 bases). TRBV6-7 is designated an ORF whose function remains uncertain. The V gene lost 6 bases and the J gene lost 5 bases, with 16 bases spanning the gap. The CDR3 loop spans 14 amino acids. The CDR3, as DNA: TGTGCCAGCAGGACCCGACTAGTACTCGAGACCCAGTACTTC. Amino acid sequence: CASRTRLVLETQYF.